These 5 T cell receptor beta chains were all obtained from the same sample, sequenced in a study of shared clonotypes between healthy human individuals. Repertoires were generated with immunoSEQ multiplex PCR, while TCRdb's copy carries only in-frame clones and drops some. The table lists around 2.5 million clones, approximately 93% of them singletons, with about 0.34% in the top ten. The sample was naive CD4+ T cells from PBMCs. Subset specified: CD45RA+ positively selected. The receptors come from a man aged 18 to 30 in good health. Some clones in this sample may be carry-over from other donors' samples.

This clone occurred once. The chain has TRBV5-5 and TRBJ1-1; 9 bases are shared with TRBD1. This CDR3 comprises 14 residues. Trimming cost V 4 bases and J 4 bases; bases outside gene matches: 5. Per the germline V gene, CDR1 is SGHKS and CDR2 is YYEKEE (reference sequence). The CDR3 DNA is TGTGCCAGCAGCCAACCGGGACAGGGCACTGAAGCTTTCTTT. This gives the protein CASSQPGQGTEAFF.

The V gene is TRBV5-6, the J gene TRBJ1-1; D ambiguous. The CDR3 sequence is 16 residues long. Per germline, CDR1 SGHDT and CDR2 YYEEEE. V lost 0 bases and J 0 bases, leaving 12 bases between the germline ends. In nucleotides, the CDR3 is TGTGCCAGCAGCTTGGGGCACACTAGATTGAACACTGAAGCTTTCTTT. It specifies CASSLGHTRLNTEAFF.

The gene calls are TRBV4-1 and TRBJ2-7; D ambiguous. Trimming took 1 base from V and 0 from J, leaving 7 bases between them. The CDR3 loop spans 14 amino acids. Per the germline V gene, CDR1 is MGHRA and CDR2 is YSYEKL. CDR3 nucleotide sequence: TGCGCCAGCAGCCAAGTAGTTACCTCCTACGAGCAGTACTTC. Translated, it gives CASSQVVTSYEQYF.

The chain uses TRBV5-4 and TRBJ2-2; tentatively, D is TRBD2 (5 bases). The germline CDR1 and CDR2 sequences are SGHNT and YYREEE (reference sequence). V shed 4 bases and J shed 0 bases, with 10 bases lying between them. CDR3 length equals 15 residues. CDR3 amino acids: CASSQQLANTGELFF. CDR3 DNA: TGTGCCAGCAGCCAACAACTAGCGAACACCGGGGAGCTGTTTTTT. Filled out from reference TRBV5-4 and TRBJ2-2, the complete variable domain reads ETGVTQSPTHLIKTRGQQVTLRCSSQSGHNTVSWYQQALGQGPQFIFQYYREEENGRGNFPPRFSGLQFPNYSSELNVNALELDDSALYLCASSQQLANTGELFFGEGSRLTVL.

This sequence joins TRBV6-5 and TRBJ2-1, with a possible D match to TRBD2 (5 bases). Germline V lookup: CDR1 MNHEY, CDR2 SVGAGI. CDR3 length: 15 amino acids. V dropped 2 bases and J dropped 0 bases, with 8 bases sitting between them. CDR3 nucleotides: TGTGCCAGCAGTTACGCTCTAGCCTCCTACAATGAGCAGTTCTTC. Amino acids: CASSYALASYNEQFF.